A selection of T cell receptor beta chains follows, all from one sample in a study of identical twins. TCRdb itself ran the 5' RACE reads through MiXCR, one entry per CDR3 protein. Of about 530,000 distinct CDR3 sequences in the sample, about 22% were seen once. These data are also associated with another study on yellow fever vaccine responses in identical twins.

Sequenced: CD4+ T cells sorted from blood. These receptors came from a woman between 18 and 30 years old in good health. Each CDR3 is given with its conserved first and last residue. D genes are given only for firm matches. Part of the rows lack a size; the others show once, few, many or a class for expanded clones.

>NA|TRBJ1-5|TRBV24-1|NA|14
CATSDFYSSQPQHF
TGTGCCACCAGTGATTTCTACAGTTCCCAGCCCCAGCATTTT
>TRBD1|TRBJ2-2|TRBV19|NA|16
CASSPGQGINTGELFF
TGTGCCAGTAGTCCGGGACAGGGAATTAACACCGGGGAGCTGTTTTTT
>NA|TRBJ1-5|TRBV5-6|few|15
CASSLGMASNQPQHF
TGTGCCAGCAGCTTGGGGATGGCTAGCAATCAGCCCCAGCATTTT
>TRBD2|TRBJ2-5|TRBV9|NA|18
CASSVAGLAGGYQETQYF
TGTGCCAGCAGCGTAGCGGGTCTAGCGGGGGGGTACCAAGAGACCCAGTACTTC
>NA|TRBJ1-5|TRBV7-2|NA|15
CASSPAQGSNQPQHF
TGTGCCAGCAGCCCCGCACAGGGATCCAATCAGCCCCAGCATTTT
>NA|TRBJ2-5|TRBV24-1|NA|15
CATSQGGPRQETQYF
TGTGCCACCAGCCAAGGGGGGCCAAGGCAAGAGACCCAGTACTTC
>NA|TRBJ2-3|TRBV6-6|few|13
CASSYSSTDTQYF
TGTGCCAGCAGTTACTCGTCCACAGATACGCAGTATTTT
>NA|TRBJ2-6|TRBV6-2/TRBV6-3|NA|14
CASTWGSGANVLTF
TGTGCCAGCACATGGGGCTCTGGGGCCAACGTCCTGACTTTC
>NA|TRBJ2-3|TRBV20-1|NA|12
CSAEQRGDTQYF
TGCAGTGCAGAGCAGAGGGGAGATACGCAGTATTTT
>NA|TRBJ2-3|TRBV10-1|NA|18
CASSESLGMRERTDTQYF
TGCGCCAGCAGTGAGTCATTGGGCATGAGGGAGCGGACAGATACGCAGTATTTT
>NA|TRBJ2-5|TRBV4-1|few|17
CASSQNSGTTDQETQYF
TGCGCCAGCAGCCAAAATTCCGGGACCACGGATCAAGAGACCCAGTACTTC
>NA|TRBJ1-1|TRBV19|few|11
CASSIRGEAFF
TGTGCCAGTAGTATTCGGGGGGAAGCTTTCTTT
>TRBD2|TRBJ2-1|TRBV2|few|16
CASRTGSGRARNEQFF
TGTGCCAGCAGAACCGGAAGCGGGAGGGCCCGAAATGAGCAGTTCTTC
>NA|TRBJ2-1|TRBV5-1|few|14
CASSQGGAANEQFF
TGCGCCAGCAGTCAGGGGGGGGCCGCCAATGAGCAGTTCTTC
>TRBD2|TRBJ2-7|TRBV7-2|NA|14
CASSLGLAGVEQYF
TGTGCCAGCAGCTTAGGACTAGCGGGAGTTGAGCAGTACTTC
>NA|TRBJ1-1|TRBV12-3/TRBV12-4|NA|12
CASSFKGLEAFF
TGTGCCAGCAGTTTTAAGGGGCTTGAAGCTTTCTTT
>NA|TRBJ1-1|TRBV11-2|NA|14
CASSPPPMNTEAFF
TGTGCCAGCAGCCCTCCTCCAATGAACACTGAAGCTTTCTTT
>TRBD2|TRBJ2-7|TRBV15|NA|18
CATSRPPVGSGRAQEQYF
TGTGCCACCAGCAGACCCCCGGTGGGTAGCGGGAGGGCCCAAGAGCAGTACTTC
>NA|TRBJ2-1|TRBV20-1|NA|15
CSARVFGSSYNEQFF
TGCAGTGCTAGAGTATTCGGAAGCTCCTACAATGAGCAGTTCTTC
>TRBD2|TRBJ2-5|TRBV29-1|many|11
CAGGPRETQYF
TGCGCGGGGGGGCCCCGCGAGACCCAGTACTTC
>TRBD1|TRBJ2-5|TRBV27|NA|15
CASSLSGQGRETQYF
TGTGCCAGCAGTTTGTCGGGACAGGGGAGGGAGACCCAGTACTTC
>NA|TRBJ2-5|TRBV4-1|NA|15
CASSQSDRSQETQYF
TGCGCCAGCAGCCAGTCAGACAGGTCCCAAGAGACCCAGTACTTC
>NA|TRBJ1-1|TRBV28|NA|15
CASSLISQGDTEAFF
TGTGCCAGCAGTTTAATATCGCAGGGCGACACTGAAGCTTTCTTT
>TRBD1|TRBJ2-3|TRBV24-1|few|16
CATSRDRAFGTDTQYF
TGTGCCACCAGCCGGGACAGAGCGTTTGGCACAGATACGCAGTATTTT
>NA|TRBJ2-4|TRBV7-9|NA|17
CASSQSWMVSTKNIQYF
TGTGCCAGCAGCCAATCTTGGATGGTTTCCACCAAAAACATTCAGTACTTC
>NA|TRBJ1-6|TRBV12-3/TRBV12-4|few|12
CASSPQLGPLHF
TGTGCCAGCAGTCCACAGTTAGGACCCCTCCACTTT
>NA|TRBJ1-5|TRBV29-1|few|14
CSVVIVDSNQPQHF
TGCAGCGTTGTGATTGTTGATAGCAATCAGCCCCAGCATTTT
>TRBD2|TRBJ2-7|TRBV15|few|14
CATSAGGPEYEQYF
TGTGCCACTTCGGCGGGAGGGCCCGAGTACGAGCAGTACTTC
>TRBD2|TRBJ2-5|TRBV5-1|NA|15
CASSPSLAGLETQYF
TGCGCCAGCAGCCCCTCACTAGCGGGACTGGAGACCCAGTACTTC
>NA|TRBJ1-4|TRBV15|NA|15
CATSREGRRDGKLFF
TGTGCCACCAGCAGAGAGGGCAGGAGGGACGGAAAACTGTTTTTT
>NA|TRBJ2-2|TRBV16|NA|14
CASSQLTGGGELFF
TGTGCCAGCAGCCAATTAACAGGCGGCGGGGAGCTGTTTTTT
>NA|TRBJ2-1|TRBV6-1|few|17
CASSEAGGGGGYNEQFF
TGTGCCAGCAGTGAAGCCGGTGGGGGCGGGGGTTACAATGAGCAGTTCTTC
>TRBD1|TRBJ2-5|TRBV7-8|few|13
CASGSTGEETQYF
TGTGCCAGCGGTAGTACAGGGGAAGAGACCCAGTACTTC
>TRBD2|TRBJ2-5|TRBV10-3|few|14
CATGTSGNQETQYF
TGTGCCACCGGGACTAGCGGGAACCAAGAGACCCAGTACTTC
>NA|TRBJ2-2|TRBV7-9|few|14
CASSPNSNTGELFF
TGTGCCAGCAGCCCCAACTCGAACACCGGGGAGCTGTTTTTT
>TRBD1|TRBJ2-5|TRBV10-3|few|14
CAISGGQVSETQYF
TGTGCCATCAGTGGGGGACAGGTCTCGGAGACCCAGTACTTC
>NA|TRBJ2-7|TRBV24-1|NA|15
CATSDPRTASYEQYF
TGTGCCACCAGTGATCCACGGACGGCCTCCTACGAGCAGTACTTC
>NA|TRBJ2-1|TRBV7-9|NA|15
CASGSLRGTYNEQFF
TGTGCCAGCGGATCCCTCCGGGGAACCTACAATGAGCAGTTCTTC
>NA|TRBJ1-1|TRBV12-3/TRBV12-4|few|13
CASSLHDPPEAFF
TGTGCCAGCAGTCTTCATGACCCGCCCGAAGCTTTCTTT
>NA|TRBJ2-5|TRBV2|few|15
CASGGAHTIQETQYF
TGTGCCAGCGGCGGAGCGCATACTATCCAAGAGACCCAGTACTTC
>TRBD1|TRBJ2-7|TRBV29-1|NA|14
CSALRDRVLGEQYF
TGCAGCGCTCTCCGGGACAGGGTCTTGGGTGAGCAGTACTTC
>TRBD2|TRBJ2-3|TRBV12-3/TRBV12-4|few|14
CASRLTSGADTQYF
TGTGCCAGCAGACTAACTAGCGGGGCAGATACGCAGTATTTT
>NA|TRBJ1-4|TRBV18|NA|15
CASSPYGASNEKLFF
TGTGCCAGCTCTCCTTACGGTGCATCTAATGAAAAACTGTTTTTT
>NA|TRBJ2-2|TRBV12-3/TRBV12-4|few|12
CASSSQAGELFF
TGTGCCAGCAGTTCACAGGCCGGGGAGCTGTTTTTT
>TRBD1|TRBJ1-1|TRBV5-1|NA|13
CASTGQGLTEAFF
TGCGCCAGCACCGGACAGGGGCTCACTGAAGCTTTCTTT
>NA|TRBJ2-1|TRBV29-1|few|12
CSAPLSYNEQFF
TGCAGCGCTCCACTCTCCTACAATGAGCAGTTCTTC
>TRBD2|TRBJ2-7|TRBV11-2|NA|17
CASRPVTSGSFGGEQYF
TGTGCCAGCAGACCAGTGACTAGCGGGTCTTTTGGCGGGGAGCAGTACTTC
>NA|TRBJ2-5|TRBV3-1|many|10
CASSQETQYF
TGTGCCAGCAGCCAAGAGACCCAGTACTTC
>TRBD1|TRBJ2-7|TRBV5-1|NA|14
CASSRDRGWGEQYF
TGCGCCAGCAGCCGAGACAGGGGATGGGGGGAGCAGTACTTC
>NA|TRBJ1-5|TRBV9|NA|11
CASVQGQPQHF
TGTGCCAGCGTCCAGGGCCAGCCCCAGCATTTT
>NA|TRBJ2-3|TRBV15|NA|15
CATSRRQVVADTQYF
TGTGCCACCAGCAGAAGACAGGTTGTGGCAGATACGCAGTATTTT
>NA|TRBJ1-1|TRBV2|NA|11
CASSEDTGAFF
TGTGCCAGCAGTGAAGATACAGGGGCTTTCTTT
>TRBD2|TRBJ2-2|TRBV15|few|15
CATSRVLADTGELFF
TGTGCCACCAGCAGAGTTCTAGCGGACACCGGGGAGCTGTTTTTT